A single sample is the source of the 21 T cell receptor beta chains below, sequenced in a study of blood T cell repertoires in COVID-19. The table came from immunoSEQ multiplex PCR; TCRdb's copy has only in-frame clones and leaves some out. Among about 250,000 clones listed, 87% were seen once. Sequencing was performed on PBMCs or T cells enriched from blood (not recorded which). The receptor set was obtained from a woman between 25 and 40 years old with acute COVID-19.

This chain connects TRBV7-9 to TRBJ2-7; TRBD1 matches at 11 bases. With 2 bases clipped from V and 2 bases from J, the junction kept 2 bases outside the gene matches. CDR1 is SEHNR, CDR2 FQNEAQ, per germline (reference sequence). CDR3 length equals 15 residues. CDR3: CASSLPGQGAYEQYF. The DNA of the CDR3 is TGTGCCAGCAGCTTACCGGGACAGGGGGCCTACGAGCAGTACTTC.

This clone came up a few times. The genes are TRBV30 and TRBJ1-2; 7 bases line up with TRBD1. The CDR3 has 16 amino acids. V trimming: 4 bases; J trimming: 7 bases; junction bases outside the gene matches: 18. Germline loops: CDR1 GTSNPN, CDR2 SVGIG (reference sequence). Written as DNA, the CDR3 is TGTGCCTGGACATCAGGGGGGTCCCACCCTTATATTGGCTACACCTTC. It is translated as CAWTSGGSHPYIGYTF. The variable domain in full, with the rest retrieved from reference TRBV30 and TRBJ1-2, is SQTIHQWPATLVQPVGSPLSLECTVEGTSNPNLYWYRQAAGRGLQLLFYSVGIGQISSEVPQNLSASRPQDRQFILSSKKLLLSDSGFYLCAWTSGGSHPYIGYTFGSGTRLTVV.

Regarding this clone: Germline and junction disagree at one end, which may indicate a read error. This rearrangement joins TRBV9 to TRBJ2-5; 9 bases map to TRBD1. The CDR3 runs to 14 residues. Germline V gives CDR1 SGDLS, CDR2 YYNGEE. The CDR3 loop reads CAGSVTGGQETQYF. The DNA for the CDR3 is TGTGCCGGCAGCGTGACAGGGGGGCAAGAGACCCAGTACTTC. Drawing the rest from reference TRBV9 and TRBJ2-5, the complete variable domain is DSGVTQTPKHLITATGQRVTLRCSPRSGDLSVYWYQQSLDQGLQFLIQYYNGEERAKGNILERFSAQQFPDLHSELNLSSLELGDSALYFCAGSVTGGQETQYFGPGTRLLVL.

The chain has TRBV7-2 and TRBJ2-1, with D perhaps matching TRBD1 (5 bases). The CDR3 extends over 11 amino acids. Germline CDR1 and CDR2: SGHTA and FQGNSA. Trimming took 6 bases from V and 10 from J, leaving 10 bases between them. This CDR3 reads CASRRGVEQFF. In DNA form, the CDR3 reads TGTGCCAGCAGAAGGGGCGTCGAGCAGTTCTTC. Based on the CDR3 plus reference TRBV7-2 and TRBJ2-1, the full variable domain is GAGVSQSPSNKVTEKGKDVELRCDPISGHTALYWYRQSLGQGLEFLIYFQGNSAPDKSGLPSDRFSAERTGGSVSTLTIQRTQQEDSAVYLCASRRGVEQFFGPGTRLTVL.

J is TRBJ2-7 and V is TRBV27; maybe TRBD2 (6 bases). From germline, CDR1 is MNHEY and CDR2 SMNVEV (reference sequence). CDR3 size: 12 residues. V was shortened by 5 bases and J by 8 bases, with 13 bases between the two germline ends. DNA for the CDR3: TGTGCCAGCAGTCCCTCTGGGGGGAAGCAGTACTTC. It encodes CASSPSGGKQYF.

The J gene is TRBJ1-3, the V gene TRBV9; 8 bases line up with TRBD1. V shed 3 bases and J 2 bases; nucleotides not matched to a gene: 7. The CDR3 loop spans 16 amino acids. CDR1 and CDR2 from the germline V gene are SGDLS and YYNGEE. As DNA, the CDR3 is TGTGCCAGCAGCGGCCCACAGGGGGGACCTGGAAACACCATATATTTT. Residues: CASSGPQGGPGNTIYF.

The rearrangement joins TRBV9 to TRBJ2-3; D not certain. The CDR3 is 12 residues long. V was pared by 0 bases and J by 4 bases, with 3 bases between. Germline lookup yields CDR1 SGDLS and CDR2 YYNGEE. The DNA for the CDR3 is TGTGCCAGCAGCGTAGCTTCAGATACGCAGTATTTT. Translation: CASSVASDTQYF.

This chain links TRBV4-3 with TRBJ2-6, with 10 bases aligning to TRBD2. CDR3 length: 22 residues. The V segment lost 0 bases and the J segment 1 base; nucleotides outside the gene matches: 15. Germline V gene lookup returns CDR1 LGHNA and CDR2 YSLEER. Here the CDR3 reads CASSQDLLAGESLFSGANVLTF. The CDR3 nucleotides read TGCGCCAGCAGCCAAGATCTCCTAGCGGGAGAATCCCTATTTTCTGGGGCCAACGTCCTGACTTTC.

This clone was picked up one time. The V gene is TRBV7-8, the J gene TRBJ1-5; D not certain. Looked up from germline, CDR1 is SGHVS and CDR2 is FQNEAQ. The V gene lost 2 bases and the J gene lost 9 bases, with 11 bases spanning the gap. This CDR3 is 13 amino acids long. CDR3 sequence (DNA): TGTGCCAGCAGCTTACGCACCCGCGGGCCCCAGCATTTT. Translated: CASSLRTRGPQHF. The complete variable domain, with remaining parts taken from reference TRBV7-8 and TRBJ1-5, reads GAGVSQSPRYKVAKRGQDVALRCDPISGHVSLFWYQQALGQGPEFLTYFQNEAQLDKSGLPSDRFFAERPEGSVSTLKIQRTQQEDSAVYLCASSLRTRGPQHFGDGTRLSIL.

The rearrangement joins TRBV7-9 to TRBJ2-3, with a weak D call TRBD2 (6 bases). The V and J ends lost 0 bases and 1 base respectively, with 11 bases between them. The length of the CDR3 is 16 residues. CDR1 is SEHNR and CDR2 is FQNEAQ in the germline V gene (reference sequence). CDR3 protein: CASSLASASGTDTQYF. The CDR3 bases are TGTGCCAGCAGCTTAGCCTCCGCTAGCGGCACAGATACGCAGTATTTT. The variable domain in full, completed from reference TRBV7-9 and TRBJ2-3, reads DTGVSQNPRHKITKRGQNVTFRCDPISEHNRLYWYRQTLGQGPEFLTYFQNEAQLEKSRLLSDRFSAERPKGSFSTLEIQRTEQGDSAMYLCASSLASASGTDTQYFGPGTRLTVL.

The rearrangement joins TRBV28 to TRBJ1-2; possibly TRBD1 for D (6 bases). The germline CDR1 and CDR2 sequences are MDHEN and SYDVKM. Trimming shortened V by 10 bases and J by 0 bases, and 24 bases separated the two germline ends. This CDR3 spans 17 amino acids. The CDR3 protein is CATPKGGRGLANYGYTF. For the CDR3, the DNA is TGTGCCACCCCAAAGGGGGGGAGGGGACTAGCTAACTATGGCTACACCTTC.

This chain links TRBV6-5 with TRBJ1-1; 7 bases fit TRBD1. Unmatched junction bases numbered 4, after V lost 7 bases and J lost 2 bases. Germline V lookup: CDR1 MNHEY, CDR2 SVGAGI. The CDR3 runs to 13 residues. For the CDR3, the DNA is TGTGCCAGCAAGGGGACAGTAAACACTGAAGCTTTCTTT. It translates to CASKGTVNTEAFF.

The chain couples TRBV5-1 to TRBJ2-3; 8 nucleotides match TRBD2. The CDR3 contains 14 residues. Germline CDR1 is SGHRS and CDR2 is YFSETQ. V shed 6 bases and J 6 bases; nucleotides not matched to a gene: 9. The CDR3 nucleotides are TGCGCCAGCATGGGGATCGGGGGGGCCGATACGCAGTATTTT. Protein product: CASMGIGGADTQYF.

The CDR3 reads CASRSSTGGGTEAFF. The DNA of the CDR3 is TGTGCCAGCAGATCCTCAACAGGGGGGGGCACTGAAGCTTTCTTT. The chain has TRBV28 and TRBJ1-1, with 8 bases identical to TRBD1. Germline V gene data show CDR1 as MDHEN and CDR2 as SYDVKM. J was trimmed by 4 bases and V by 6 bases; bases with no gene match: 10. This CDR3 contains 15 residues.

This clone has just one count. This sequence joins TRBV11-2 and TRBJ2-3, with D tentatively TRBD2 (7 bases). This CDR3 is built from 16 residues. Germline V lookup: CDR1 SGHAT, CDR2 FQNNGV. Trimming removed 1 base at V and 4 bases at J, with 15 bases between. CDR3 DNA sequence: TGTGCCAGCAGCTTAGTAGGGGGGGGCGGCCCAGATACGCAGTATTTT. Its translation: CASSLVGGGGPDTQYF. Full variable domain (rest looked up from reference TRBV11-2 and TRBJ2-3): EAGVAQSPRYKIIEKRQSVAFWCNPISGHATLYWYQQILGQGPKLLIQFQNNGVVDDSQLPKDRFSAERLKGVDSTLKIQPAKLEDSAVYLCASSLVGGGGPDTQYFGPGTRLTVL.

The V gene is TRBV13, the J gene TRBJ1-2; 7 bases line up with TRBD1. The V gene end was trimmed by 4 bases and the J gene end by 6 bases; junction bases not matched to a gene: 8. The CDR3 contains 14 residues. Germline V lookup: CDR1 PRHDT, CDR2 FYEKMQ (reference sequence). For the CDR3, the DNA is TGTGCCAGCAGCTCCCCTTTTACAGGGGATGGCTACACCTTC. This encodes CASSSPFTGDGYTF.

The rearrangement joins TRBV18 to TRBJ1-5; 9 bases are shared with TRBD1. This CDR3 is built from 15 residues. The V and J ends lost 5 bases and 4 bases, in that order; junction bases with no gene match: 6. Germline loops: CDR1 KGHSH, CDR2 LQKENI. The CDR3 spells CASSSSDRGNQPQHF. The CDR3 nucleotides are TGTGCCAGCTCATCCTCGGACAGGGGAAATCAGCCCCAGCATTTT. The whole variable domain, remainder taken from reference TRBV18 and TRBJ1-5, is NAGVMQNPRHLVRRRGQEARLRCSPMKGHSHVYWYRQLPEEGLKFMVYLQKENIIDESGMPKERFSAEFPKEGPSILRIQQVVRGDSAAYFCASSSSDRGNQPQHFGDGTRLSIL.

The J gene is TRBJ1-2, the V gene TRBV3-1 (or the pseudogene TRBV3-2); no definite D call. The V gene lost 0 bases and the J gene lost 6 bases, with 17 bases spanning the gap. CDR3 size: 16 residues. Germline CDR1 is LGHDT and CDR2 is YNNKEL (reference sequence). The CDR3 here is CASSQDEVVWLNGYTF. CDR3 bases: TGTGCCAGCAGCCAAGATGAGGTCGTGTGGCTCAATGGCTACACCTTC.

This clone was picked up a small number of times. The genes are TRBV28 and TRBJ1-4; 7 bases fit TRBD1. The ends lost 1 base at V and 8 bases at J; junction bases unmatched: 7. The CDR3 spans 15 residues. CDR1 and CDR2 (germline): MDHEN, SYDVKM. CDR3 sequence (DNA): TGTGCCAGCAGTTTATTAGGCACAGGGGACGAAAAACTGTTTTTT. Encoded protein: CASSLLGTGDEKLFF.

This clone was observed once. V and J are TRBV3-1 (or the pseudogene TRBV3-2) and TRBJ2-3, with D maybe TRBD2 (6 bases). The CDR3 loop spans 16 amino acids. In germline, CDR1 is LGHDT, CDR2 YNNKEL (reference sequence). Trimming took 6 bases from V and 0 from J, leaving 16 bases between them. CDR3: CASSRGTSLSTDTQYF. CDR3 in DNA: TGTGCCAGCAGTCGAGGGACTTCCCTTAGCACAGATACGCAGTATTTT.

This chain joins TRBV19 and TRBJ1-1; 9 bases agree with TRBD1. After removal of 1 base from V and 4 bases from J, the junction contained 13 bases not matched to a gene. The CDR3 length is 18 residues. In germline, CDR1 is LNHDA, CDR2 SQIVND (reference sequence). The DNA of the CDR3 is TGTGCCAGTAGTATAGGCCGGGACAGGGTCGGTCGGGTCACTGAAGCTTTCTTT. This gives the protein CASSIGRDRVGRVTEAFF.